This is a list of T cell receptor beta chains from one sample in a study of CD8 T cells in ankylosing spondylitis. TCRdb called the 5' RACE reads again in MiXCR, with one record for every CDR3 protein. The sample has 750,000 to 850,000 distinct CDR3 sequences, roughly 12% seen once. The sample consisted of blood, either unsorted or a sorted T cell fraction (not recorded which). These receptor sequences come from a male donor with ankylosing spondylitis. Both conserved end residues are trimmed from each CDR3.

v_call,j_call,cdr3_aa
TRBV3-1,TRBJ2-7,ASSQFLGAPSYEQY
TRBV13,TRBJ2-7,ASSLGVADSYEQY
TRBV20-1,TRBJ2-1,SARRSRGFSYNEQF
TRBV12-3/TRBV12-4,TRBJ1-2,ASVPVGSFNYGYT
TRBV4-3,TRBJ2-3,ASSPGANWEDTQY
TRBV5-1,TRBJ2-7,ASSEPGGLYEQY
TRBV6-1,TRBJ2-7,ASSVAPRYEQY
TRBV12-3/TRBV12-4,TRBJ1-5,ASTTPGQPQH
TRBV7-2,TRBJ1-3,ASSLRTLNTIY
TRBV4-3,TRBJ1-2,ASSRDRGRVYGYT
TRBV20-1,TRBJ2-2,SARRGGGPGELF
TRBV5-1,TRBJ2-7,ASSEPGINEQY
TRBV5-1,TRBJ2-5,ASSLGGPRQETQY
TRBV28,TRBJ2-1,ASSPPGHSMA
TRBV11-1,TRBJ2-3,ASSLFLAGSTDTQY
TRBV5-1,TRBJ2-5,ASSFPNSGNGETQY
TRBV19,TRBJ2-7,ASSYSTSYEQY
TRBV30,TRBJ1-3,AWSVGVFSGGNTIY
TRBV5-1,TRBJ2-3,ASTSGGGLRTDTQY
TRBV5-1,TRBJ1-2,ASSLTRGPAGYGYT
TRBV24-1,TRBJ2-1,ATSGAKGERYNEQF
TRBV9,TRBJ2-5,ASSEGQGRSYQETQY
TRBV2,TRBJ2-3,ASSEQGRDTQY